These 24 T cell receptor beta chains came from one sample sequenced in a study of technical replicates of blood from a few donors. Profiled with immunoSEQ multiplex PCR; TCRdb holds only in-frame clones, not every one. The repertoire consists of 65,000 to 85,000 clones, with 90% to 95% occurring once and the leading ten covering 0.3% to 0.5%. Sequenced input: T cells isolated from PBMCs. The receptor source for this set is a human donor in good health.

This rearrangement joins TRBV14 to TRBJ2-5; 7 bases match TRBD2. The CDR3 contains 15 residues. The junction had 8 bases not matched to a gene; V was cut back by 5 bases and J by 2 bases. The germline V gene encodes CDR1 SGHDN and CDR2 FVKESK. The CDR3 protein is CASSFSLAVQETQYF. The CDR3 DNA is TGTGCCAGCAGCTTTTCCCTAGCGGTTCAAGAGACCCAGTACTTC.

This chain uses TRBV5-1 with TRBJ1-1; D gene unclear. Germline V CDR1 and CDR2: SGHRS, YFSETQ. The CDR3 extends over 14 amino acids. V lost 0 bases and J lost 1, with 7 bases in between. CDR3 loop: CASSLGLGNTEAFF. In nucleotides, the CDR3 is TGCGCCAGCAGCTTGGGTCTCGGGAACACTGAAGCTTTCTTT.

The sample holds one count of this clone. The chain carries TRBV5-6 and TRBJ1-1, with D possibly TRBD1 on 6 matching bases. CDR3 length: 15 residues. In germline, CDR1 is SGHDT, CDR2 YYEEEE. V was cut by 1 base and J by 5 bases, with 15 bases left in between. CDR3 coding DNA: TGTGCCAGCAGCTTGCTGGGGGCAGGGAATACTGAAGCTTTCTTT. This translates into CASSLLGAGNTEAFF.

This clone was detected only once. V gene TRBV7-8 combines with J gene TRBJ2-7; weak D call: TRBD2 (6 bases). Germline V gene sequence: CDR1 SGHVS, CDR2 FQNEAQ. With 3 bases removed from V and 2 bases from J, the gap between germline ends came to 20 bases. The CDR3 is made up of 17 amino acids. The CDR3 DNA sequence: TGTGCCAGCAGCTTTAACCCCATCTGGGGGGACCCCTACGAGCAGTACTTC. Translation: CASSFNPIWGDPYEQYF.

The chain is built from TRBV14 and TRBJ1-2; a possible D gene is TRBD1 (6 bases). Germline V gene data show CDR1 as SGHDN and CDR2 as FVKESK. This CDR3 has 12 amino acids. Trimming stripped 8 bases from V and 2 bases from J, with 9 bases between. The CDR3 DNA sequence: TGTGCCAGCGGGACACTAAACTATGGCTACACCTTC. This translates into CASGTLNYGYTF.

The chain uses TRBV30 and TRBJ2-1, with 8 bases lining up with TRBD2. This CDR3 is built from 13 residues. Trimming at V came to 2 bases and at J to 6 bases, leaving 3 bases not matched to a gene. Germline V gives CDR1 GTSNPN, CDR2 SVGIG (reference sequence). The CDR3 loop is CAWSTGGSNEQFF. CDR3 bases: TGTGCCTGGAGTACGGGGGGGAGCAATGAGCAGTTCTTC.

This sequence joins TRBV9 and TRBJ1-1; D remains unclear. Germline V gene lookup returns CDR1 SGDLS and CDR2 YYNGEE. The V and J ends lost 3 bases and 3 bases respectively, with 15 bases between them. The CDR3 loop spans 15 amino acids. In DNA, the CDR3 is TGTGCCAGCAGCGCCCGCCGGGAGCCCGACACTGAAGCTTTCTTT. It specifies CASSARREPDTEAFF.

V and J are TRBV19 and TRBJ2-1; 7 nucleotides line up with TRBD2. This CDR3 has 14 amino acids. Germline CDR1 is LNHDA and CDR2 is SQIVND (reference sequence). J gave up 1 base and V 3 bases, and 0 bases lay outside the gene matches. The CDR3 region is CASSMGGSYNEQFF. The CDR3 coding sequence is TGTGCCAGTAGTATGGGGGGGTCCTACAATGAGCAGTTCTTC. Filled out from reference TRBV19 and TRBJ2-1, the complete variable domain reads DGGITQSPKYLFRKEGQNVTLSCEQNLNHDAMYWYRQDPGQGLRLIYYSQIVNDFQKGDIAEGYSVSREKKESFPLTVTSAQKNPTAFYLCASSMGGSYNEQFFGPGTRLTVL.

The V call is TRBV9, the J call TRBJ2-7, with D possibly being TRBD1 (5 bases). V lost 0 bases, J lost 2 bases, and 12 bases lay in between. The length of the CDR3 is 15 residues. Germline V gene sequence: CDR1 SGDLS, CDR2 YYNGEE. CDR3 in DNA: TGTGCCAGCAGCGTAGTAGGAGAAGGGGCCTACGAGCAGTACTTC. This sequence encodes CASSVVGEGAYEQYF.

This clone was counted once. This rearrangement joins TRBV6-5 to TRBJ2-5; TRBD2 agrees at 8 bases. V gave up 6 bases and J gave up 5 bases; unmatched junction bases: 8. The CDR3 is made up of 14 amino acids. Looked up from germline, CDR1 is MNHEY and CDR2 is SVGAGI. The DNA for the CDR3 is TGTGCCAGCAGAGATAGCGGGAATGATGAGACCCAGTACTTC. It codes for CASRDSGNDETQYF.

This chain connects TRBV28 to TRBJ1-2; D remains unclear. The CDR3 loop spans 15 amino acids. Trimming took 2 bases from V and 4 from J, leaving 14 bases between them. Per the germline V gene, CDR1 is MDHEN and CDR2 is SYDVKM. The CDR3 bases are TGTGCCAGCAGTTTAGTCCCAGGCACGGCCTATGGCTACACCTTC. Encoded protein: CASSLVPGTAYGYTF.

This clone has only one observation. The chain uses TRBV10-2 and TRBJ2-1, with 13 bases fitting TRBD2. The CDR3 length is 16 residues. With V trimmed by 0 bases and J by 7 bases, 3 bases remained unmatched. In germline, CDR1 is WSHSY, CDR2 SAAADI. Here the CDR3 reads CASSESRLAGGNEQFF. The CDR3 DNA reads TGCGCCAGCAGTGAGTCGAGACTAGCGGGGGGTAATGAGCAGTTCTTC.

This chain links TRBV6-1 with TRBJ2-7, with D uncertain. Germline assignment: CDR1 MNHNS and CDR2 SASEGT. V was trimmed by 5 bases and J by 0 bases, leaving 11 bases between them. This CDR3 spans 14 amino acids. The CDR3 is CASSFGYDSYEQYF. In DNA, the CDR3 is TGTGCCAGCAGTTTCGGGTACGACTCCTACGAGCAGTACTTC.

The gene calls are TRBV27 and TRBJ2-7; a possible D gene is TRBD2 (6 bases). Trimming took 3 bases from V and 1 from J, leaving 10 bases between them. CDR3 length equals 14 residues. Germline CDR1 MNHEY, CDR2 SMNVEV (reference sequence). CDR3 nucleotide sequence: TGTGCCAGCAGTTTTCTCGCGGGATCCTACGAGCAGTACTTC. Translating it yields CASSFLAGSYEQYF.

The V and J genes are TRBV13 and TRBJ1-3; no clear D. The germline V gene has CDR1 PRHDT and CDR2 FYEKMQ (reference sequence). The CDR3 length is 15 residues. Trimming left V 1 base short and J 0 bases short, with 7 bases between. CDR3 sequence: CASSLDRSSGNTIYF. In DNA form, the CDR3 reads TGTGCCAGCAGCTTAGACCGTAGCTCTGGAAACACCATATATTTT.

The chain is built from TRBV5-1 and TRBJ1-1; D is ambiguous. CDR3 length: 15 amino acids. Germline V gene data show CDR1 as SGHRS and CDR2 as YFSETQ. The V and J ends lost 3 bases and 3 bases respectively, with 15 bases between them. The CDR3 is CASSSRLRGYTEAFF. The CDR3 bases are TGCGCCAGCAGCTCACGGCTACGAGGGTACACTGAAGCTTTCTTT. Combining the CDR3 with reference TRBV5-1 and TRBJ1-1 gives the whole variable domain KAGVTQTPRYLIKTRGQQVTLSCSPISGHRSVSWYQQTPGQGLQFLFEYFSETQRNKGNFPGRFSGRQFSNSRSEMNVSTLELGDSALYLCASSSRLRGYTEAFFGQGTRLTVV.

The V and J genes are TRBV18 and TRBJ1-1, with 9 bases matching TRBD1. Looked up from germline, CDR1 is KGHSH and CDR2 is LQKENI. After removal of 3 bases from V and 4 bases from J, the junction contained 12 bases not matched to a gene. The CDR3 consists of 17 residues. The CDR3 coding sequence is TGTGCCAGCTCACCTCTAACCCTTTTGACAGGGGGCACTGAAGCTTTCTTT. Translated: CASSPLTLLTGGTEAFF.

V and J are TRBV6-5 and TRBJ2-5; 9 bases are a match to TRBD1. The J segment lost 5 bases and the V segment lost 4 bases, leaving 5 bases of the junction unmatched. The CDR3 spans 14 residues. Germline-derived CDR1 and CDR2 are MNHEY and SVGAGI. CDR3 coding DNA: TGTGCCAGCAGTTTGGGACAGGGCGGGGAGACCCAGTACTTC. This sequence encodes CASSLGQGGETQYF.

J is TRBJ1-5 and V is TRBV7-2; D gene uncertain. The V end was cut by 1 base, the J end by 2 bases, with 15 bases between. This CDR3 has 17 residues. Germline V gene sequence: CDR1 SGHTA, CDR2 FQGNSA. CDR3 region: CASSLEGRRTGNQPQHF. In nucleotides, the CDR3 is TGTGCCAGCAGCTTAGAGGGCCGGAGGACGGGCAATCAGCCCCAGCATTTT.

Written as DNA, the CDR3 is TGTGCCAGCAGCTTAGGACTAGCGGGAGTCCGAGGGGAGCTGTTTTTT. This sequence encodes CASSLGLAGVRGELFF. This rearrangement joins TRBV11-3 to TRBJ2-2, with TRBD2 identical over 12 bases. The CDR3 extends over 16 amino acids. The junction had 5 bases not matched to a gene; V was cut back by 1 base and J by 8 bases. The germline CDR1 and CDR2 sequences are SGHNT and YENEEA.

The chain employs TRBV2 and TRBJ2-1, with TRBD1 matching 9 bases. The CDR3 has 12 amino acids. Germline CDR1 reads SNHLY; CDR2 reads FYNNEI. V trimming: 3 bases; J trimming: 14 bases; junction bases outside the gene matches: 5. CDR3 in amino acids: CASSEGQGFKFF. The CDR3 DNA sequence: TGTGCCAGCAGTGAGGGACAGGGTTTTAAGTTCTTC.

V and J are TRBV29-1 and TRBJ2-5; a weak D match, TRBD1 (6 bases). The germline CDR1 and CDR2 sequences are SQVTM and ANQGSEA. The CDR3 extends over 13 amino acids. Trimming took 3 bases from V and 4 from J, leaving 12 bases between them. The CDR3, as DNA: TGCAGCGTTGATTACAGGGAGATAGAGACCCAGTACTTC. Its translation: CSVDYREIETQYF. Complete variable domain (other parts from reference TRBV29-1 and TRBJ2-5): SAVISQKPSRDICQRGTSLTIQCQVDSQVTMMFWYRQQPGQSLTLIATANQGSEATYESGFVIDKFPISRPNLTFSTLTVSNMSPEDSSIYLCSVDYREIETQYFGPGTRLLVL.

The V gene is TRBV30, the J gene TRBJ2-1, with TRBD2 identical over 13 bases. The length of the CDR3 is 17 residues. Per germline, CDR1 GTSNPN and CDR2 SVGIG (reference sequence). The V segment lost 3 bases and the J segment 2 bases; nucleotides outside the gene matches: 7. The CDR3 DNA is TGTGCCTGGAGGAGGACTAGCGGGAGTCAGGCCTACAATGAGCAGTTCTTC. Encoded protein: CAWRRTSGSQAYNEQFF.

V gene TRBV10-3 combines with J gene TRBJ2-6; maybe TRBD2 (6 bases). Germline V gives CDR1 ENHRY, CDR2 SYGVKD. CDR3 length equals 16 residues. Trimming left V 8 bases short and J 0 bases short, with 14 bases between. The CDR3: CAIPGLASSGANVLTF. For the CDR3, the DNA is TGTGCCATCCCGGGACTGGCTAGCTCTGGGGCCAACGTCCTGACTTTC.